This is a list of T cell receptor beta chains from one sample in a study of cytomegalovirus exposure and HLA in healthy donors. Profiled with immunoSEQ multiplex PCR; TCRdb holds only in-frame clones, not every one. The table records about 150,000 clones, roughly 72% of them present only once. Sequencing was performed on PBMCs. These receptors were obtained from a man aged 25-40 years in good health and CMV-seronegative. CDR3s include the opening cysteine and the closing phenylalanine or tryptophan. The D gene is left open where the match is weak. Rows give clone size only sometimes, using once, few, many, or a class for an expanded clone.

V	J	D	size	CDR3	DNA
TRBV18	TRBJ1-2	NA	NA	CASSPLGGVGYTF	TGTGCCAGCTCACCACTTGGAGGGGTCGGCTACACCTTC
TRBV18	TRBJ1-5	NA	few	CASSPQGEGQPQHF	TGTGCCAGCTCACCACAGGGTGAGGGTCAGCCCCAGCATTTT
TRBV27	TRBJ2-1	TRBD1	NA	CASCQGAHNEQFF	TGTGCCAGCTGCCAGGGGGCCCACAATGAGCAGTTCTTC
TRBV15	TRBJ2-7	TRBD1	few	CATRGGRGPSYEQYF	TGTGCCACCAGAGGGGGCAGGGGGCCCTCCTACGAGCAGTACTTC
TRBV30	TRBJ1-2	TRBD1	few	CAWSVGQGYGYTF	TGTGCCTGGAGTGTAGGACAGGGCTATGGCTACACCTTC
TRBV5-1	TRBJ1-2	NA	NA	CASSLDTYGYTF	TGCGCCAGCAGCTTGGACACCTATGGCTACACCTTC
TRBV25-1	TRBJ2-7	TRBD1	NA	CASSPPGQSSYEQYF	TGTGCCAGCAGTCCGCCGGGACAGAGCTCCTACGAGCAGTACTTC
TRBV28	TRBJ1-6	TRBD1	once	CASSSQDRGYNSPLHF	TGTGCCAGCAGTTCCCAAGACAGGGGATATAATTCACCCCTCCACTTT
TRBV7-9	TRBJ1-2	NA	NA	CASSLTGPAPQAGGYTF	TGTGCCAGCAGCTTAACAGGCCCCGCGCCTCAAGCGGGGGGCTACACCTTC
TRBV19	TRBJ1-4	NA	NA	CASSITGGGYEKLFF	TGTGCCAGTAGTATAACGGGAGGGGGATACGAAAAACTGTTTTTT
TRBV10-3	TRBJ2-7	NA	NA	CAISESGGAANYEQYF	TGTGCCATCAGTGAGTCAGGAGGGGCGGCCAACTACGAGCAGTACTTC